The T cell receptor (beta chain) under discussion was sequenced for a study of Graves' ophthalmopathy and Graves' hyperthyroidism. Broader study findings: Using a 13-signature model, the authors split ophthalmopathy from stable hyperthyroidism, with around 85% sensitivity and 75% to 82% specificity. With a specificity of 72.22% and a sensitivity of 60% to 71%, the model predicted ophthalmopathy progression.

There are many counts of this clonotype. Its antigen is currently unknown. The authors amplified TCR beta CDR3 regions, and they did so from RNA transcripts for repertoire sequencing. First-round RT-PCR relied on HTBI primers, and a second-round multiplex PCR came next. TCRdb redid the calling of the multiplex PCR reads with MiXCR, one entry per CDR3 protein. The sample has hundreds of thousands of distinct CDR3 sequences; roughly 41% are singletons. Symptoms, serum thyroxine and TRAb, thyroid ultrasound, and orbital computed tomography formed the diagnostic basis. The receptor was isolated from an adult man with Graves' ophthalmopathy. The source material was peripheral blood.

The CDR3 DNA reads as TGTGCCACCAGCAGAGACGGAGGGCGAGGCTATGGCTACACCTTC. This sequence encodes CATSRDGGRGYGYTF. The rearrangement uses TRBV15 and TRBJ1-2; D unclear. The ends were cut back, 0 bases at V and 4 bases at J, with 12 bases in the middle. Germline CDR1 and CDR2: LNHNV and YYDKDF (reference sequence). CDR3 size: 15 residues.